The source of this TCR beta chain is a study of OX40 agonist ivuxolimab in advanced cancers. The overall study: Mean age approximately 59 years, range roughly 23 to 79; approximately 80% male.

Clones were sequenced by immunoSEQ multiplex PCR, and TCRdb holds only the in-frame ones, with some missing. The table has about 43,000 clones, roughly 80% seen once. Study-wide points: The CD4+ and CD8+ T cells in the blood had expanded clonally by week 6 at 0.1 to 3.0 mg/kg.

The CDR3 loop spans 16 amino acids. Trimming at V came to 4 bases and at J to 6 bases, leaving 10 bases not matched to a gene. CDR1 and CDR2 from the germline V gene are SGHTA and FQGNSA. As concerns this clone: What it recognizes is unknown.

This TCR derives from an adult with an advanced solid tumor such as melanoma, head and neck, liver or kidney cancer. The chain combines TRBV7-2 with TRBJ2-2; 8 nucleotides agree with TRBD2. Source: CD4+ or CD8+ T cells sorted from blood, taken in a trial of the OX40 agonist ivuxolimab. Here the CDR3 reads CASSSVAAGAPGELFF. CDR3 sequence (DNA): TGTGCCAGCAGCTCCGTGGCAGCGGGGGCCCCCGGGGAGCTGTTTTTT.